Listed below are T cell receptor beta chains from one sample, sequenced in a study of blood T cell repertoires in COVID-19. Produced via immunoSEQ multiplex PCR; TCRdb's table is partial and in-frame only. The data show 100,000 to 150,000 clones, with about 82% seen just once and 5% to 6.5% held by the top ten. The sequencing sample was made of peripheral blood. These receptors were collected from a human donor in a cohort sampled during active COVID-19. Both conserved end residues are part of each CDR3. D genes are given only for firm matches. Clone size is not always given. Where it is, it says once, few, many or a class for expanded clones.

j_call clone_size v_call d_call cdr3_nt cdr3_aa
TRBJ2-1 . TRBV9 . TGTGCCAGCAGCTCCATCGGGAGAAAAAGGTCCTACAATGAGCAGTTCTTC CASSSIGRKRSYNEQFF
TRBJ2-1 . TRBV29-1 . TGCAGCGTTGCTCAACTAGCCGACGCTTTATACAATGAGCAGTTCTTC CSVAQLADALYNEQFF
TRBJ1-2 . TRBV28 . TGTGCCAGCGTGACAGCTAACTATGGCTACACCTTC CASVTANYGYTF
TRBJ2-3 once TRBV19 TRBD2 TGTGCCGCGTGGAGGCCCATAGCGGGAGGAGAGGCAGATACGCAGTATTTT CAAWRPIAGGEADTQYF
TRBJ2-7 . TRBV7-9 TRBD2 TGTGCCAGCAGCTTAGCTAGCGGGAGGAACTACGAGCAGTACTTC CASSLASGRNYEQYF
TRBJ2-7 few TRBV19 . TGTGCCAGTAGTATAGACCAGGCCGGCGAGCAGTACTTC CASSIDQAGEQYF
TRBJ2-7 few TRBV28 . TGTGCCAGCAGCCCCAGGGGAACCTACGAGCAGTACTTC CASSPRGTYEQYF
TRBJ1-2 . TRBV10-3 . TGTGCCATCAGTAGGGACGGGGAGGGTGGCTACACCTTC CAISRDGEGGYTF
TRBJ1-2 . TRBV28 TRBD1 TGTGCCAGCACCAGGACAGGGATTGTCTATGGCTACACCTTC CASTRTGIVYGYTF
TRBJ1-5 . TRBV10-3 . TGTGCCATCAGTGCAGGGCAGGACAATCAGCCCCAGCATTTT CAISAGQDNQPQHF
TRBJ2-7 few TRBV11-2 . TGTGCCAGCAGCCCCGCCTACGAGCAGTACTTC CASSPAYEQYF
TRBJ2-7 once TRBV6-1 TRBD2 TGTGCCAGCAGTGAAGAGAGCGGGAGCCCTCCCTCCTTC CASSEESGSPPSF
TRBJ2-1 . TRBV9 . TGTGCCAGCAGCTTCCGGGACTCCTCCTCAGATGAGCAGTTCTTC CASSFRDSSSDEQFF
TRBJ1-1 few TRBV9 TRBD1 TGTGCCAGCAGCCAGCAGTCCCTTTTGAAGAGGGACAGAGACACTGAAGCTTTCTTT CASSQQSLLKRDRDTEAFF
TRBJ2-1 . TRBV3-1/TRBV3-2 TRBD2 TGTGCCAGCAGCCAAGTCAGTGGGAAGACTAGCGGGAGCAATGAGCAGTTCTTC CASSQVSGKTSGSNEQFF
TRBJ2-1 once TRBV27 . TGTGCCAGCAGTTTAAGTAGTAGCGATGAGCAGTTCTTC CASSLSSSDEQFF
TRBJ2-1 . TRBV10-1 TRBD2 TGCGCCAGCAGTGGTCAAGCGGGAATTGAGCAGTTCTTC CASSGQAGIEQFF
TRBJ2-7 . TRBV30 . TGTGCCTGGAGTCAAGGGCAGGGGGGCTACGAGCAGTACTTC CAWSQGQGGYEQYF
TRBJ2-7 . TRBV13 TRBD2 TGTGCCAGCAGCTTAGGATATAGCGGGAGATCCTACGAGCAGTACTTC CASSLGYSGRSYEQYF
TRBJ1-5 few TRBV14 . TGTGCCAGCAGCTCGAGCAGGGGGCCCCAGCATTTT CASSSSRGPQHF
TRBJ2-7 . TRBV7-2 TRBD1 TGTGCCAGCAGCTTAGTCCCCCAGGGGGTTGTCGAGCAGTACTTC CASSLVPQGVVEQYF
TRBJ2-1 . TRBV12-3/TRBV12-4 . TGTGCCAGCAGTTTAGAACTGATGAGAGGGTTCTTC CASSLELMRGFF
TRBJ1-5 . TRBV7-9 . TGTGCCAGCAGCTATTCCGCGAGCAATCAGCCCCAGCATTTT CASSYSASNQPQHF
TRBJ2-1 . TRBV30 TRBD2 TGTGCCTGGAGTGCCAGCGGGAGAGCCACTTTCAACAATGAGCAGTTCTTC CAWSASGRATFNNEQFF
TRBJ2-3 . TRBV27 . TGTGCCAGCAGCCGGACAGTTGCTAGCACAGATACGCAGTATTTT CASSRTVASTDTQYF
TRBJ2-2 . TRBV6-2/TRBV6-3 . TGTGCCAGCAGTTACCGGGGTAGCACCGGGGAGCTGTTTTTT CASSYRGSTGELFF
TRBJ1-5 . TRBV15 TRBD1 TGTGCCACCAGCAGAGGTGGGACAGGGGGGGCAAATCAGCCCCAGCATTTT CATSRGGTGGANQPQHF
TRBJ1-2 . TRBV19 . TGTGCCAGTAGTACCCAAGGGGGGGCTAACTATGGCTACACCTTC CASSTQGGANYGYTF
TRBJ2-7 . TRBV5-6 TRBD1 TGTGCCAGCAGCACCCGACAGGGTTCCTACGAGCAGTACTTC CASSTRQGSYEQYF
TRBJ2-1 . TRBV2 TRBD2 TGTGCCTGGACCCGGACTAGCGGGAGGGGGCATGATGAGCAGTTCTTC CAWTRTSGRGHDEQFF
TRBJ1-3 . TRBV6-4 . TGTGCCAGCAGTGACTTATCCCGCAGCTCTGGAAACACCATATATTTT CASSDLSRSSGNTIYF
TRBJ2-5 . TRBV7-2 . TGTGCCAGCAGCTCGGGACAATGGAGAGAGACCCAGTACTTC CASSSGQWRETQYF
TRBJ2-7 . TRBV7-9 TRBD2 TGTGCCAGCAGCGAGCTAGCGGGAGAGCAGTACTTC CASSELAGEQYF
TRBJ1-6 few TRBV5-1 . TGCGCCAGCAGCTTGAACACCCCGCAGTATAATTCACCCCTCCACTTT CASSLNTPQYNSPLHF
TRBJ2-1 . TRBV5-1 . TGCGCCAGCAGCTCAGGTGAGAGTGAGCAGTTCTTC CASSSGESEQFF